The rows below give T cell receptor beta chains drawn from one sample of a study of CD8 T cells in Susac syndrome. Via MiXCR, TCRdb re-called the immunoSEQ multiplex PCR reads, giving one row per CDR3 protein. Here the sample spans some 300,000 distinct CDR3 sequences, roughly 85% being singletons. The sample consisted of CD8+ T cells from PBMCs. All receptors come from a human donor with multiple sclerosis. The CDR3 runs from the conserved cysteine through the conserved F or W.

j_call v_call cdr3_aa
TRBJ2-1 TRBV4-3 CASSPVEAVSYNEQFF
TRBJ1-2 TRBV29-1 CSVEDLIRGRANYGYTF
TRBJ1-3 TRBV9 CASSVWAGEPYF
TRBJ2-5 TRBV28 CASSLRQIQETQYF
TRBJ2-5 TRBV20-1 CSARPLAGGLETQYF
TRBJ2-1 TRBV19 CASSMATGYLLRNEQFF
TRBJ2-7 TRBV6-1 CASSEETLTTYEQYF
TRBJ2-2 TRBV12-3/TRBV12-4 CASSSWSRNTGELFF
TRBJ1-1 TRBV5-5 CASSSPGPLGMNTEAFF
TRBJ2-1 TRBV13 CASSLGGKQFF
TRBJ2-1 TRBV27 CASTTKGGPINEQFF
TRBJ2-4 TRBV20-1 CSAMRENENIQYF
TRBJ2-1 TRBV28 CASSLGPREWEQFF
TRBJ2-2 TRBV3-1 CASSQARIGELFF
TRBJ1-1 TRBV28 CASSLTDNTEAFF
TRBJ2-2 TRBV7-2 CASSLNLLNTGELFF
TRBJ2-5 TRBV7-8 CASRPIQIRKTQYF
TRBJ1-4 TRBV4-2 CASSHTGTDNEKLFF
TRBJ2-1 TRBV7-6 CASSLAPGYNEQFF
TRBJ2-7 TRBV11-2 CASSDRTSYEQYF
TRBJ2-7 TRBV4-1 CASSQDYGAGYYEQYF
TRBJ2-7 TRBV20-1 CSARDKLAGAYEQYF
TRBJ2-1 TRBV4-1 CASSLRVLAGYNEQFF
TRBJ2-7 TRBV10-3 CAISPAESMSSYEQYF
TRBJ2-1 TRBV13 CASSFSLAGVPNEQFF